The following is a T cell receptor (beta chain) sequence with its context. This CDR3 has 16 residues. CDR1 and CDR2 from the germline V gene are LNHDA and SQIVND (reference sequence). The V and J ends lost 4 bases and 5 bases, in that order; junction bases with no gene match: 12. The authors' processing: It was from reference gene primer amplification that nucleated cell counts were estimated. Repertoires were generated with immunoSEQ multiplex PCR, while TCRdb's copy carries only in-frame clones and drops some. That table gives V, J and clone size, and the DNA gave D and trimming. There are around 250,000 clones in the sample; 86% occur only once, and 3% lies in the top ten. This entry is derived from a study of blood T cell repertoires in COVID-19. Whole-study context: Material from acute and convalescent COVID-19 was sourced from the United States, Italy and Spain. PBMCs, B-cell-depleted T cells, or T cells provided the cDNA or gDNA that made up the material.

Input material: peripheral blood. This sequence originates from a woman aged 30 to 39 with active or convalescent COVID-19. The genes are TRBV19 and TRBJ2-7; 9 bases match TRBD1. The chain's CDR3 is CASSKIPGQGTNEQYF. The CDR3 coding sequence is TGTGCCAGTAGTAAGATCCCGGGACAGGGCACCAACGAGCAGTACTTC. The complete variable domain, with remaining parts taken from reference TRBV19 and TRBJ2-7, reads DGGITQSPKYLFRKEGQNVTLSCEQNLNHDAMYWYRQDPGQGLRLIYYSQIVNDFQKGDIAEGYSVSREKKESFPLTVTSAQKNPTAFYLCASSKIPGQGTNEQYFGPGTRLTVT.